The 26 T cell receptor beta chains reported below all come from one sample, sequenced in a study of blood T cell repertoires in COVID-19 (TCRdb year 2020). The library was made by the immunoSEQ multiplex PCR assay. TCRdb holds this immuneACCESS table with in-frame rearrangements only. Some clones are missing; in checked studies, unresolved V genes explain under half, and the rest has no known cause. Here the sample has over 250,000 clones; approximately 84% occur a single time. The leading ten clones occupy about 1.6% of the sample. Source material: peripheral blood. These receptors came from a human donor with COVID-19, enrolled during active disease. The donor label of this sample is uncertain.

This rearrangement joins TRBV28 to TRBJ1-4, with a possible D match to TRBD1 (6 bases). With 6 bases removed from V and 5 bases from J, the gap between germline ends came to 13 bases. CDR3 length equals 14 residues. CDR1 and CDR2 from the germline V gene are MDHEN and SYDVKM. The DNA for the CDR3 is TGTGCCAGCAGGCCACAGGGAAGAAATGAAAAACTGTTTTTT. It yields the protein CASRPQGRNEKLFF. Drawing the rest from reference TRBV28 and TRBJ1-4, the complete variable domain is DVKVTQSSRYLVKRTGEKVFLECVQDMDHENMFWYRQDPGLGLRLIYFSYDVKMKEKGDIPEGYSVSREKKERFSLILESASTNQTSMYLCASRPQGRNEKLFFGSGTQLSVL.

This clone was recorded only once. The V and J genes are TRBV29-1 and TRBJ2-1, with TRBD2 matching over 7 bases. J was trimmed by 3 bases and V by 6 bases; bases with no gene match: 2. Germline CDR1 SQVTM, CDR2 ANQGSEA. The CDR3 sequence is 12 residues long. The chain's CDR3 is CSVGTNYNEQFF. The CDR3, as DNA: TGCAGCGTCGGGACTAACTACAATGAGCAGTTCTTC.

The chain recombines TRBV28 with TRBJ2-7; 7 bases are a match to TRBD1. With 7 bases clipped from V and 2 bases from J, the junction kept 8 bases outside the gene matches. The CDR3 length is 14 residues. From germline, CDR1 is MDHEN and CDR2 SYDVKM. Written as DNA, the CDR3 is TGTGCCAGCACGCCGGGACAGATTACCTACGAGCAGTACTTC. Protein: CASTPGQITYEQYF.

This clone was seen once. The chain's CDR3 is CAISSTGEDYNEQFF. CDR3 DNA: TGTGCCATCAGTTCGACAGGGGAAGACTACAATGAGCAGTTCTTC. The chain uses TRBV10-3 and TRBJ2-1; 8 bases are a match to TRBD1. The CDR3 runs 15 residues. V trimming: 5 bases; J trimming: 3 bases; junction bases outside the gene matches: 6. Germline loops: CDR1 ENHRY, CDR2 SYGVKD.

The V and J genes are TRBV4-1 and TRBJ2-5; TRBD2 matches 7 bases. V lost 9 bases and J lost 8; bases outside the gene matches: 9. This CDR3 region has 12 residues. Per the germline V gene, CDR1 is MGHRA and CDR2 is YSYEKL. The CDR3, as DNA: TGCGCCAGAGGACTAGTTGTAGATACCCAGTACTTC. Translating gives CARGLVVDTQYF.

Remarks on this clone: A much more abundant neighbour one base away suggests this may be a read error. The V call is TRBV6-2 or TRBV6-3, the J call TRBJ2-7, with 9 bases identical to TRBD1. In germline, CDR1 is MNHEY, CDR2 SVGEGT. The J segment lost 3 bases and the V segment lost 6 bases, leaving 3 bases of the junction unmatched. This CDR3 spans 13 amino acids. CDR3 coding DNA: TGTGCCAGCAGCCGGGGACAGGGCTACGAGCAGTACTTC. Translation gives CASSRGQGYEQYF.

V usage is TRBV27 and J usage is TRBJ1-5; D may be TRBD1 (6 bases). This CDR3 has 16 amino acids. Trimming removed 8 bases from V and 4 bases from J, with 21 bases in between. Germline V gene lookup returns CDR1 MNHEY and CDR2 SMNVEV (reference sequence). Here the CDR3 DNA reads TGTGCCAGCCCCCGCCTCCCGGACAGCTCAAATCAGCCCCAGCATTTT. Translation: CASPRLPDSSNQPQHF.

The chain has TRBV30 and TRBJ1-3; D is possibly TRBD1 (6 bases). The CDR3 has 14 residues. Trimming removed 3 bases from V and 4 bases from J, with 13 bases in between. CDR1 and CDR2 (germline): GTSNPN, SVGIG (reference sequence). CDR3 in amino acids: CAWSRDRQGNTIYF. CDR3 nucleotide sequence: TGTGCCTGGAGCCGAGACAGGCAAGGAAACACCATATATTTT.

The table lists this clone with a few counts. The chain has TRBV11-3 and TRBJ2-1; a weak D match, TRBD2 (5 bases). Trimming pared 4 bases from V and 9 bases from J, leaving 13 bases between. Germline CDR1 reads SGHNT; CDR2 reads YENEEA. The CDR3 spans 13 residues. The CDR3 is CASSSMSRGEQFF. CDR3 coding DNA: TGTGCCAGCAGCTCGATGTCTCGGGGTGAGCAGTTCTTC.

This rearrangement joins TRBV12-5 to TRBJ2-5; D is possibly TRBD2 (5 bases). Germline V gene sequence: CDR1 LGHNT, CDR2 FRNRAP. This CDR3 comprises 15 residues. Trimming pared 0 bases from V and 5 bases from J, leaving 13 bases between. In nucleotides, the CDR3 is TGTGCTAGTGGTTTGGTACTGGGGAGTTTGGAGACCCAGTACTTC. The encoded protein is CASGLVLGSLETQYF.

The rearrangement uses TRBV19 and TRBJ2-1; the match to TRBD2 covers 10 bases. The ends lost 7 bases at V and 4 bases at J; junction bases unmatched: 4. In germline, CDR1 is LNHDA, CDR2 SQIVND (reference sequence). The CDR3 spans 14 residues. CDR3 protein: CASKKREGYNEQFF. CDR3 sequence (DNA): TGTGCCAGTAAAAAGCGGGAGGGTTACAATGAGCAGTTCTTC.

J is TRBJ1-2 and V is TRBV7-8, with 9 bases identical to TRBD1. Germline values: CDR1 SGHVS, CDR2 FQNEAQ. The CDR3 is 15 amino acids. V lost 0 bases, J lost 6 bases, and 5 bases stayed unmatched. CDR3 amino acids: CASSLAGTGGHGYTF. In nucleotides, the CDR3 is TGTGCCAGCAGCTTAGCGGGAACAGGGGGCCATGGCTACACCTTC.

CDR3 sequence (DNA): TGTGCCAGCACCACGGAGACCCAGTACTTC. Translating gives CASTTETQYF. The chain joins TRBV7-9 to TRBJ2-5, with D uncertain. Per the germline V gene, CDR1 is SEHNR and CDR2 is FQNEAQ (reference sequence). The V gene lost 7 bases and the J gene lost 5 bases, with 5 bases spanning the gap. The CDR3 consists of 10 residues.

The chain carries TRBV29-1 and TRBJ2-5; D may be TRBD1 (6 bases). The CDR3 loop spans 14 amino acids. The V end lost 7 bases, the J end lost 0 bases, and 15 bases lay between the germline ends. CDR1 SQVTM and CDR2 ANQGSEA come from the germline V gene. The chain's CDR3 is CSAKGDVYQETQYF. DNA of the CDR3: TGCAGCGCCAAGGGGGACGTATACCAAGAGACCCAGTACTTC.

This clone was seen only a few times. V is TRBV5-5 and J is TRBJ1-1, with 9 bases identical to TRBD1. The CDR3 contains 16 residues. Germline-derived CDR1 and CDR2 are SGHKS and YYEKEE (reference sequence). Unmatched junction bases numbered 10, after V lost 4 bases and J lost 3 bases. The CDR3 sequence: CASSLAGTGRDTEAFF. The CDR3 DNA reads as TGTGCCAGCAGCCTAGCAGGGACAGGGAGGGACACTGAAGCTTTCTTT.

This chain links TRBV5-4 with TRBJ2-3, with D uncertain. CDR3 length equals 14 residues. Germline CDR1 SGHNT, CDR2 YYREEE (reference sequence). Trimming cost V 0 bases and J 6 bases, with 11 bases left between them. CDR3 bases: TGTGCCAGCAGCTTGGTTAGCCTCCGGGATACGCAGTATTTT. Residues: CASSLVSLRDTQYF.

The V and J genes are TRBV27 and TRBJ1-1; weak D call: TRBD1 (6 bases). V lost 3 bases, J lost 4 bases, and 12 bases lay in between. This CDR3 has 14 residues. The germline gives CDR1 MNHEY, CDR2 SMNVEV (reference sequence). CDR3 region: CASSFGGAGTEAFF. CDR3 in DNA: TGTGCCAGCAGTTTTGGGGGGGCTGGCACTGAAGCTTTCTTT.

The chain carries TRBV24-1 and TRBJ2-5, with 15 bases identical to TRBD2. CDR1 is KGHDR, CDR2 SFDVKD, per germline. After removal of 4 bases from V and 3 bases from J, the junction contained 5 bases not matched to a gene. The CDR3 sequence is 17 residues long. The CDR3 DNA sequence: TGTGCCACCAGTGACTGGACTAGCGGGAGGGCCAAAGAGACCCAGTACTTC. It translates to CATSDWTSGRAKETQYF.

The chain is built from TRBV4-3 and TRBJ1-2; 9 positions match TRBD1. J was trimmed by 4 bases and V by 0 bases; bases with no gene match: 9. This CDR3 has 17 amino acids. Germline V CDR1 and CDR2: LGHNA, YSLEER. In nucleotides, the CDR3 is TGCGCCAGCAGCCAAGAACCTCCGGTGGACAGGGGCTATGGCTACACCTTC. Protein: CASSQEPPVDRGYGYTF.

The genes are TRBV28 and TRBJ2-4; 8 bases are a match to TRBD1. CDR1 is MDHEN and CDR2 is SYDVKM in the germline V gene. CDR3 length: 13 residues. The J segment lost 7 bases and the V segment lost 7 bases, leaving 6 bases of the junction unmatched. CDR3 bases: TGTGCCAGCATAGCAGGGGGCGCGAACATTCAGTACTTC. Amino acids: CASIAGGANIQYF. Full variable domain (missing parts from reference TRBV28 and TRBJ2-4): DVKVTQSSRYLVKRTGEKVFLECVQDMDHENMFWYRQDPGLGLRLIYFSYDVKMKEKGDIPEGYSVSREKKERFSLILESASTNQTSMYLCASIAGGANIQYFGAGTRLSVL.

V and J are TRBV30 and TRBJ1-1; 10 positions agree with TRBD1. V lost 5 bases, J lost 11 bases, and 11 bases stayed unmatched. The germline V gene has CDR1 GTSNPN and CDR2 SVGIG (reference sequence). The CDR3 extends over 13 amino acids. In nucleotides, the CDR3 is TGTGCCTGGTGGCTCGGGACAGGGGTGGGGGCTTTCTTT. This encodes CAWWLGTGVGAFF.

This clone was seen at least ten times. The V gene is TRBV15, the J gene TRBJ2-7; maybe TRBD1 (5 bases). The CDR3 loop spans 15 amino acids. The germline V gene encodes CDR1 LNHNV and CDR2 YYDKDF (reference sequence). V was trimmed by 0 bases and J by 6 bases, leaving 15 bases between them. CDR3 amino acids: CATSRERQGFAEQYF. In nucleotides, the CDR3 is TGTGCCACCAGCAGAGAAAGGCAGGGATTCGCCGAGCAGTACTTC.

The DNA for the CDR3 is TGTGCCAGTAGTATAATTCAGGGGAACTATGGCTACACCTTC. This codes for CASSIIQGNYGYTF. The chain combines TRBV19 with TRBJ1-2; a possible D gene is TRBD1 (6 bases). The CDR3 has 14 residues. In germline, CDR1 is LNHDA, CDR2 SQIVND (reference sequence). V lost 2 bases, J lost 2 bases, and 9 bases lay in between.

This clone was counted a single time. This chain links TRBV13 with TRBJ2-3, with 7 nucleotides matching TRBD1. The CDR3 extends over 14 amino acids. J was trimmed by 4 bases and V by 8 bases; bases with no gene match: 9. Germline CDR1 and CDR2: PRHDT and FYEKMQ (reference sequence). CDR3 in DNA: TGTGCCAGCGGTCGACCAGGGGGTGCAGATACGCAGTATTTT. Amino acid sequence: CASGRPGGADTQYF. Filled out from reference TRBV13 and TRBJ2-3, the complete variable domain reads AAGVIQSPRHLIKEKRETATLKCYPIPRHDTVYWYQQGPGQDPQFLISFYEKMQSDKGSIPDRFSAQQFSDYHSELNMSSLELGDSALYFCASGRPGGADTQYFGPGTRLTVL.

The CDR3 region has the DNA TGTGCCAGCAGCCAAGAAACAGGTTCTAGAAGGTTGTCCGGGGAGCTGTTTTTT. Its translation is CASSQETGSRRLSGELFF. The chain uses TRBV3-1 (or the pseudogene TRBV3-2) and TRBJ2-2, with D possibly TRBD1 on 5 matching bases. This CDR3 is 18 amino acids long. CDR1 LGHDT and CDR2 YNNKEL come from the germline V gene (reference sequence). The ends were cut back, 0 bases at V and 6 bases at J, with 20 bases in the middle.

The chain combines TRBV27 with TRBJ1-1; D is perhaps TRBD1 (5 bases). The CDR3 consists of 14 residues. The ends were cut back, 6 bases at V and 6 bases at J, with 17 bases in the middle. Germline V lookup: CDR1 MNHEY, CDR2 SMNVEV (reference sequence). Here the CDR3 DNA reads TGTGCCAGCAGACCGTGGGGGGAAGGGGCTGAAGCTTTCTTT. Amino acids: CASRPWGEGAEAFF.